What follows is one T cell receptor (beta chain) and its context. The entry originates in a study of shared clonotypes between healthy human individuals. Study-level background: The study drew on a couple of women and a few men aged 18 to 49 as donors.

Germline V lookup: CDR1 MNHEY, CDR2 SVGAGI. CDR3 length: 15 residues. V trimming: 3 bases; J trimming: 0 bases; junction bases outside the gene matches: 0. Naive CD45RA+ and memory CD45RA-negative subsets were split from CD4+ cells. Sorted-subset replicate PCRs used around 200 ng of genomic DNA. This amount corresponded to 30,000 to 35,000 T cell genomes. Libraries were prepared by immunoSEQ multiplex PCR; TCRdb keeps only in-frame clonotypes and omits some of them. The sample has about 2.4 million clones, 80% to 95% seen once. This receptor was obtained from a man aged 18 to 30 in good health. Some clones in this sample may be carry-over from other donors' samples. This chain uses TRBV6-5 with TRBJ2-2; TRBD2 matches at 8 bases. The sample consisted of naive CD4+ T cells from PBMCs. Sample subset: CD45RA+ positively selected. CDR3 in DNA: TGTGCCAGCAGTTATAGCGGGGCGAACACCGGGGAGCTGTTTTTT. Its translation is CASSYSGANTGELFF.